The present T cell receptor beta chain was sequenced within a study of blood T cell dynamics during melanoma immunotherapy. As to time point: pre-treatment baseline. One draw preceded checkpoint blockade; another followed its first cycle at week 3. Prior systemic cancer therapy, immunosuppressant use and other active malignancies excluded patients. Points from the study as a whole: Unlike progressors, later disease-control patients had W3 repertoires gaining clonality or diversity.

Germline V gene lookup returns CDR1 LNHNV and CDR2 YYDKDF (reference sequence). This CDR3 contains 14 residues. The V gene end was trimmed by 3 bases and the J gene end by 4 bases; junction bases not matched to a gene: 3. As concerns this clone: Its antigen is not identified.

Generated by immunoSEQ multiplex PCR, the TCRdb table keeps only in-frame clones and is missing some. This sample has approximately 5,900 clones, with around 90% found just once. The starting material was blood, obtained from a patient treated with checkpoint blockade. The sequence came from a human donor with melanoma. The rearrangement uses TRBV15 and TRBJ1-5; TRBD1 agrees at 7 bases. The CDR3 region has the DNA TGTGCCACCAGCAGGAGACAGGGTAATCAGCCCCAGCATTTT. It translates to CATSRRQGNQPQHF.